This record concerns one TCR beta chain sequence. This sample is part of a study of control samples from healthy donors and cancer patients. Assay: immunoSEQ multiplex PCR; the TCRdb copy retains only in-frame clones and omits some. The data contain 80,000 to 100,000 clones, around 90% of them singletons. CDR1 is KGHDR, CDR2 SFDVKD, per germline. The CDR3 length is 18 residues. Trimming cost V 5 bases and J 7 bases; bases outside gene matches: 11. This clonotype was obtained from a man aged 30-40 years in good health. Sequenced: blood. This sequence joins TRBV24-1 and TRBJ2-1; TRBD2 matches at 15 bases. CDR3 DNA: TGTGCCACCAGTGGCTGGACTAGCGGGAGGGGGCTGAGTAATGAGCAGTTCTTC. This encodes CATSGWTSGRGLSNEQFF.